One sample yielded the 32 T cell receptor beta chains listed below, sequenced in a study of early T cells in non-severe SARS-CoV-2 infection. TCRdb redid the calling of the 5' RACE reads with MiXCR, one entry per CDR3 protein. The table records roughly 47,000 distinct CDR3 sequences, around 6.9% of them present only once. The specimen comprised whole blood, sampled at baseline. These receptors were obtained from an adult who was a healthcare worker with PCR-confirmed SARS-CoV-2 infection or an uninfected control (not recorded which).

This chain connects TRBV28 to TRBJ1-2, with D perhaps matching TRBD1 (6 bases). In germline, CDR1 is MDHEN, CDR2 SYDVKM. V gave up 5 bases and J gave up 7 bases, with 17 bases separating them. This CDR3 has 14 residues. Written as DNA, the CDR3 is TGTGCCAGCAGTCACAACAGGGATGGAAGTGGCTACACCTTC. Encoded protein: CASSHNRDGSGYTF.

V usage is TRBV27 and J usage is TRBJ1-5; D is unclear. Trimming removed 5 bases at V and 9 bases at J, with 23 bases between. Germline CDR1 MNHEY, CDR2 SMNVEV (reference sequence). This CDR3 spans 16 amino acids. The CDR3 spells CASSPRAPTDLMPQHF. The CDR3 coding sequence is TGTGCCAGCAGTCCCAGAGCTCCGACGGATTTAATGCCCCAGCATTTT.

This clonotype showed up many times. The chain is built from TRBV6-6 and TRBJ1-5, with 7 bases aligning to TRBD1. J lost 4 bases, V lost 2 bases, and 17 bases had no gene match. The germline CDR1 and CDR2 sequences are MNHNY and SVGAGI (reference sequence). This CDR3 is 19 amino acids long. This CDR3 reads CASSYQYLEGTVSNQPQHF. The DNA for the CDR3 is TGTGCCAGCAGTTACCAGTATTTAGAGGGGACAGTATCTAATCAGCCCCAGCATTTT.

In this sample, this clonotype turned up many times. The CDR3, as DNA: TGTGCCAGCAGTGCTATCAGGGGGCAAGATGAAGCTTTCTTT. Protein sequence: CASSAIRGQDEAFF. The V gene is TRBV25-1, the J gene TRBJ1-1, with 8 positions matching TRBD1. J was trimmed by 7 bases and V by 4 bases; bases with no gene match: 8. The CDR3 has 14 amino acids. Germline CDR1 reads MGHDK; CDR2 reads SYGVNS.

This clonotype was seen many times. The chain employs TRBV6-5 and TRBJ2-3; no clear D gene. V was cut by 2 bases and J by 0 bases, with 12 bases left in between. Germline CDR1 and CDR2: MNHEY and SVGAGI. The CDR3 length is 16 residues. The DNA of the CDR3 is TGTGCCAGCAGTTACCCGACCGCCCGTAGCACAGATACGCAGTATTTT. Encoded protein: CASSYPTARSTDTQYF.

The J gene is TRBJ1-6, the V gene TRBV5-4; D gene unclear. Germline V gene lookup returns CDR1 SGHNT and CDR2 YYREEE (reference sequence). CDR3 size: 16 residues. V was cut by 4 bases and J by 5 bases, with 16 bases left in between. DNA for the CDR3: TGTGCCAGCAGCAGTTTGCAAGGGCTTGATAATTCACCCCTCCACTTT. It translates to CASSSLQGLDNSPLHF.

This clonotype was recorded many times. The J gene is TRBJ2-3, the V gene TRBV12-3 or TRBV12-4, with 14 bases matching TRBD2. Trimming at V came to 5 bases and at J to 4 bases, leaving 2 bases not matched to a gene. The CDR3 is 15 residues long. Written as DNA, the CDR3 is TGTGCCAGCAGTCGACTAGCGGGGGGGGCAGATACGCAGTATTTT. Protein product: CASSRLAGGADTQYF.

This clonotype was seen at least ten times. The chain couples TRBV12-3 or TRBV12-4 to TRBJ1-4; D is ambiguous. Trimming shortened V by 5 bases and J by 8 bases, and 12 bases separated the two germline ends. This CDR3 contains 13 residues. The CDR3 bases are TGTGCCAGCAGTCGATCGAGCAGGGAAAAACTGTTTTTT. Translating gives CASSRSSREKLFF.

This clonotype has a count of ten or more. The genes are TRBV4-3 and TRBJ2-7; the D is unclear. Germline values: CDR1 LGHNA, CDR2 YSLEER. The V end lost 0 bases, the J end lost 2 bases, and 8 bases lay between the germline ends. The CDR3 length is 14 residues. The CDR3 reads CASSQDRFTYEQYF. The DNA of the CDR3 is TGCGCCAGCAGCCAAGATAGGTTCACCTACGAGCAGTACTTC.

Only a few counts were recorded for this clonotype. The V and J genes are TRBV11-2 and TRBJ2-3, with 8 positions matching TRBD2. V was clipped by 5 bases and J by 6 bases; unmatched bases: 10. This CDR3 comprises 15 residues. Germline V gene sequence: CDR1 SGHAT, CDR2 FQNNGV. CDR3 sequence (DNA): TGTGCCAGCAGCCATACCCGGGGGGGCCAGGATACGCAGTATTTT. Translated, it gives CASSHTRGGQDTQYF.

This clonotype was recorded many times. V is TRBV19 and J is TRBJ2-1, with D perhaps matching TRBD1 (6 bases). Germline lookup yields CDR1 LNHDA and CDR2 SQIVND (reference sequence). This CDR3 is built from 14 residues. V shed 9 bases and J shed 3 bases, with 15 bases lying between them. Here the CDR3 reads CASKPGAIYNEQFF. The CDR3, as DNA: TGTGCCAGCAAACCAGGGGCCATCTACAATGAGCAGTTCTTC.

The V gene is TRBV11-2, the J gene TRBJ1-1; D not certain. The CDR3 contains 14 residues. Trimming pared 1 base from V and 2 bases from J, leaving 8 bases between. The germline V gene has CDR1 SGHAT and CDR2 FQNNGV. The CDR3 sequence: CASSLVSGNTEAFF. The CDR3 nucleotides read TGTGCCAGCAGCTTAGTTTCTGGTAACACTGAAGCTTTCTTT.

The sample holds a few counts of this clonotype. This chain connects TRBV4-1 to TRBJ2-7, with a weak D call TRBD2 (6 bases). The CDR3 contains 18 residues. Trimming removed 0 bases at V and 3 bases at J, with 21 bases between. Germline V gene sequence: CDR1 MGHRA, CDR2 YSYEKL. CDR3 bases: TGCGCCAGCAGCCAAGATCCATCCGGGGGAGAAATGTACTACGAGCAGTACTTC. It is translated as CASSQDPSGGEMYYEQYF.

This clonotype was counted many times. The CDR3 sequence: CASSQSRGTSSGANVLTF. CDR3 DNA: TGCGCCAGCAGCCAATCCAGGGGGACAAGCTCTGGGGCCAACGTCCTGACTTTC. This rearrangement joins TRBV4-3 to TRBJ2-6; 7 bases fit TRBD1. Germline trimming cut 2 bases from V and 0 bases from J; bases unmatched to any gene: 7. Germline values: CDR1 LGHNA, CDR2 YSLEER. The CDR3 extends over 18 amino acids.

This clonotype was observed a few times. This chain connects TRBV11-3 to TRBJ1-2, with 7 bases fitting TRBD1. The junction had 9 bases not matched to a gene; V was cut back by 5 bases and J by 6 bases. CDR1 is SGHNT and CDR2 is YENEEA in the germline V gene. The length of the CDR3 is 14 residues. CDR3 sequence: CASSPFDRVDGYTF. The CDR3 DNA reads as TGTGCCAGCAGCCCCTTCGACAGGGTCGATGGCTACACCTTC.

The chain couples TRBV18 to TRBJ2-5; D is undetermined. CDR1 is KGHSH, CDR2 LQKENI, per germline. The CDR3 totals 12 residues. Trimming shortened V by 1 base and J by 3 bases, and 3 bases separated the two germline ends. The CDR3 sequence: CASSPREETQYF. The CDR3 DNA reads as TGTGCCAGCTCACCACGGGAAGAGACCCAGTACTTC.

A note on this clonotype: This may be a read error, as it is one base from a much larger clone. The rearrangement links TRBV3-1 to TRBJ1-2; 7 nucleotides match TRBD1. The germline gives CDR1 LGHDT, CDR2 YNNKEL (reference sequence). The CDR3 runs to 12 residues. The CDR3: CVSSQGDYGYTF. The CDR3 DNA follows: TGTGTCAGCAGCCAGGGGGACTATGGCTACACCTTC.

There are a few counts of this clonotype. The genes are TRBV20-1 and TRBJ2-7; TRBD1 matches 8 bases. This CDR3 is built from 12 residues. J gave up 2 bases and V 5 bases, and 2 bases lay outside the gene matches. Germline values: CDR1 DFQATT, CDR2 SNEGSKA (reference sequence). For the CDR3, the DNA is TGCAGTGCTGGGGACAGGACCTACGAGCAGTACTTC. Translating gives CSAGDRTYEQYF.

The table lists this clonotype with a few counts. The rearrangement links TRBV7-3 to TRBJ2-4, with 8 bases lining up with TRBD2. The V gene's germline CDR1 is SGHTA and CDR2 FQGTGA. V lost 5 bases and J lost 3; bases outside the gene matches: 6. This CDR3 has 15 amino acids. CDR3 region: CASSPGLGGKNIQYF. Written as DNA, the CDR3 is TGTGCCAGCAGCCCGGGACTAGGGGGCAAAAACATTCAGTACTTC.

This clonotype occurred a few times. The chain links TRBV6-1 to TRBJ2-2, with D perhaps TRBD2 (6 bases). The V gene's germline CDR1 is MNHNS and CDR2 SASEGT. CDR3 length: 17 amino acids. The ends were cut back, 0 bases at V and 1 base at J, with 12 bases in the middle. CDR3: CASSEAWTEGNTGELFF. For the CDR3, the DNA is TGTGCCAGCAGTGAAGCGTGGACGGAGGGGAACACCGGGGAGCTGTTTTTT.

This clonotype was seen many times. The chain carries TRBV28 and TRBJ2-7; D gene unclear. CDR1 is MDHEN, CDR2 SYDVKM, per germline. The CDR3 is 14 amino acids. V dropped 5 bases and J dropped 3 bases, with 14 bases sitting between them. In DNA form, the CDR3 reads TGTGCCAGCAGTCAGGACCTCACGGTCTACGAGCAGTACTTC. Translation gives CASSQDLTVYEQYF.

This clonotype came up many times. The chain joins TRBV6-1 to TRBJ1-1; no definite D call. The CDR3 sequence is 13 residues long. Germline V gene lookup returns CDR1 MNHNS and CDR2 SASEGT. V was cut by 8 bases and J by 0 bases, with 10 bases left in between. The CDR3 reads CASVLGVNTEAFF. The CDR3 DNA sequence: TGTGCCAGCGTGCTTGGTGTGAACACTGAAGCTTTCTTT.

In its sample, this clonotype was seen many times. This chain joins TRBV28 and TRBJ2-7; TRBD1 aligns across 9 bases. This CDR3 is built from 16 residues. Trimming took 5 bases from V and 0 from J; bases not matched to a gene: 8. The germline CDR1 and CDR2 sequences are MDHEN and SYDVKM. CDR3 loop: CASSIPGQGVSYEQYF. The CDR3 DNA follows: TGTGCCAGCAGTATACCGGGACAGGGAGTCTCCTACGAGCAGTACTTC.

This clonotype was counted only a few times. This chain uses TRBV7-6 with TRBJ2-7; tentative D call: TRBD1 (5 bases). V gave up 3 bases and J gave up 1 base, with 10 bases separating them. The CDR3 extends over 14 amino acids. Per germline, CDR1 SGHVS and CDR2 FNYEAQ. CDR3 protein: CASSFSRASYEQYF. The CDR3 nucleotides read TGTGCCAGCAGCTTTTCCAGGGCATCCTACGAGCAGTACTTC.

This clonotype was observed many times. The genes are TRBV19 and TRBJ1-2; possible D gene TRBD1, 6 bases. The ends were cut back, 6 bases at V and 4 bases at J, with 9 bases in the middle. Germline CDR1 LNHDA, CDR2 SQIVND (reference sequence). This CDR3 has 12 amino acids. The CDR3 reads CASRTGTYGYTF. The CDR3 nucleotides are TGTGCCAGTAGAACAGGGACCTATGGCTACACCTTC.

As for this clonotype: A much larger clone is a single base away; this may be a read error. This chain's CDR3 is CASTLTGTGIRGEQFF. CDR3 DNA: TGTGCCAGCACTCTGACCGGGACAGGGATCAGGGGTGAGCAGTTCTTC. J is TRBJ2-1 and V is TRBV6-6, with 9 bases identical to TRBD1. Germline V gene data show CDR1 as MNHNY and CDR2 as SVGAGI (reference sequence). Trimming took 7 bases from V and 9 from J; bases not matched to a gene: 16. This CDR3 contains 16 residues.

This clonotype was counted at least ten times. V gene TRBV12-3 or TRBV12-4 combines with J gene TRBJ1-2; D uncertain. The CDR3 is made up of 13 amino acids. With 6 bases removed from V and 10 bases from J, the gap between germline ends came to 18 bases. The CDR3 here is CASSYGEDLVYTF. The DNA for the CDR3 is TGTGCCAGCAGCTACGGAGAGGATTTGGTCTACACCTTC.

This clonotype was seen ten or more times. J is TRBJ2-4 and V is TRBV28; either TRBD1 or TRBD2 may supply D (7 bases each). The CDR3 covers 14 residues. Germline V lookup: CDR1 MDHEN, CDR2 SYDVKM. V was cut by 6 bases and J by 1 base, with 10 bases left in between. Written as DNA, the CDR3 is TGTGCCAGCAGCAGGGGGGGGGCCAAAAACATTCAGTACTTC. Its translation is CASSRGGAKNIQYF.

This clonotype was observed many times. The chain recombines TRBV11-2 with TRBJ1-2, with 8 bases identical to TRBD1. The length of the CDR3 is 14 residues. The J segment lost 4 bases and the V segment lost 6 bases, leaving 7 bases of the junction unmatched. Germline loops: CDR1 SGHAT, CDR2 FQNNGV. The DNA of the CDR3 is TGTGCCAGCAGAAAGACCGGGACAGGCTATGGCTACACCTTC. Translation gives CASRKTGTGYGYTF.

The chain has TRBV3-1 and TRBJ1-6; a possible D gene is TRBD1 (6 bases). CDR1 and CDR2 from the germline V gene are LGHDT and YNNKEL (reference sequence). Deletions cut 8 bases from V and 7 bases from J, with 9 bases between. The CDR3 sequence is 12 residues long. CDR3 coding DNA: TGTGCCAGCGTCCAGGGGAATTCACCCCTCCACTTT. Translation: CASVQGNSPLHF.

This clonotype was seen at least ten times. The chain couples TRBV7-2 to TRBJ2-7; D may match TRBD1 or TRBD2 (6 bases each). Trimming left V 2 bases short and J 5 bases short, with 16 bases between. The CDR3 is 15 residues long. Germline V gives CDR1 SGHTA, CDR2 FQGNSA. The CDR3 nucleotides read TGTGCCAGCAGCTTAAAACAGGGTGGGAGGAACGAGCAGTACTTC. Amino acids: CASSLKQGGRNEQYF.

This clonotype was observed a handful of times. The V and J genes are TRBV9 and TRBJ2-3; no clear D gene. V gave up 0 bases and J gave up 7 bases, with 3 bases separating them. CDR3 length: 11 amino acids. Germline V gene lookup returns CDR1 SGDLS and CDR2 YYNGEE. CDR3 DNA: TGTGCCAGCAGCGTAGGGAATACGCAGTATTTT. It is translated as CASSVGNTQYF.